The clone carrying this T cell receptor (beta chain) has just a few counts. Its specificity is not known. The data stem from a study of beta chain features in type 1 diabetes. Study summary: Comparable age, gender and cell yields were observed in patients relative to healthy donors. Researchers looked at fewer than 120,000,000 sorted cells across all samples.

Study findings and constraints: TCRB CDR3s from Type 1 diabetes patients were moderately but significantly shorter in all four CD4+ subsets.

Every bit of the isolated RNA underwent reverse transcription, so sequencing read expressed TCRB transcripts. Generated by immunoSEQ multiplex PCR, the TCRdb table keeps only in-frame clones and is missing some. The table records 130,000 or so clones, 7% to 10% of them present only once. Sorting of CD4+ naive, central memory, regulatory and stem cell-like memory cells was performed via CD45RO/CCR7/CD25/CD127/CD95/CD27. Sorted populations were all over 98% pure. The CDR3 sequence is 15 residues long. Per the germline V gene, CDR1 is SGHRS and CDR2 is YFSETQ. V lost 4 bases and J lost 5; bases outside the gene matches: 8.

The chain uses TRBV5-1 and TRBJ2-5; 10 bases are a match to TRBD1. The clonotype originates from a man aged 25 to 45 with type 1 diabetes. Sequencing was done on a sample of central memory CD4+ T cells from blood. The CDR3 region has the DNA TGCGCCAGCAGCACGATGACAGGGGGCGAGGAGACCCAGTACTTC. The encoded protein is CASSTMTGGEETQYF.